What follows describes a single T cell receptor beta chain. This record comes from a study of blood T cell repertoires in COVID-19. Study context: Samples representing acute and convalescent COVID-19 were sourced from the United States, Italy and Spain.

Unmatched junction bases numbered 14, after V lost 4 bases and J lost 9 bases. In germline, CDR1 is KGHDR, CDR2 SFDVKD. The CDR3 has 16 amino acids. The data were produced by immunoSEQ multiplex PCR, yet TCRdb's version contains in-frame clones alone and is incomplete. The sample contains some 160,000 clones, 85% to 90% of which appear only once. The origin of this receptor is an older woman with active COVID-19. Specimen: peripheral blood. The genes are TRBV24-1 and TRBJ2-7; 10 positions match TRBD1. In DNA, the CDR3 is TGTGCCACCAGTGACAATGGACAGGGGGAGTCTCCGGGGCAGTACTTC. Protein: CATSDNGQGESPGQYF.